Included here is one T cell receptor beta chain sequence, with context. Its antigen is currently unknown. The germline V gene encodes CDR1 SEHNR and CDR2 FQNEAQ (reference sequence). Trimming removed 1 base at V and 10 bases at J, with 8 bases between. The CDR3 consists of 12 residues. These data are taken from a study of early T cells in non-severe SARS-CoV-2 infection. Study-wide background: It was bulk RNA from unsorted whole blood that was sequenced, and the chains were unpaired.

Researchers attached unique molecular identifiers to individual cDNA molecules. One entry per CDR3 protein, called by TCRdb with MiXCR from the 5' RACE reads. The sample carries under 45,000 distinct CDR3 sequences, approximately 8.7% recorded once. Broader study findings: Using VDJdb, the matching emphasized anti-spike CD8 responses while missing private and CD4 specificities.

This material consisted of whole blood, taken at baseline. The sequence was collected from an adult who was a healthcare worker with PCR-confirmed SARS-CoV-2 infection or an uninfected control (not recorded which). The chain is built from TRBV7-9 and TRBJ2-1, with unresolved D. In DNA form, the CDR3 reads TGTGCCAGCAGCTTAGAGGGTATGGAGCAGTTCTTC. It specifies CASSLEGMEQFF.